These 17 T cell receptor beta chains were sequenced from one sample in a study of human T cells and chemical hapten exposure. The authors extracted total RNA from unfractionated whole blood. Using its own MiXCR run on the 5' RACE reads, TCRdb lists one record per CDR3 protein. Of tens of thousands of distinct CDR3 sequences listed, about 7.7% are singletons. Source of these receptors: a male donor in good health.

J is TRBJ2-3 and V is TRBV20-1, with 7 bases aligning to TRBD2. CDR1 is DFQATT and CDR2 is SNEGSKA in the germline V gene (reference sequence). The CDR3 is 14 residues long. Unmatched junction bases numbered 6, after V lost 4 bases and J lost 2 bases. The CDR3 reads CSATSGAPTDTQYF. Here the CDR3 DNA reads TGCAGTGCTACCAGCGGGGCCCCCACAGATACGCAGTATTTT.

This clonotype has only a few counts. The CDR3 bases are TGCGCCAGCAGCTTACCAGGGGGGACGAACACTGAAGCTTTCTTT. Encoded protein: CASSLPGGTNTEAFF. This sequence joins TRBV5-1 and TRBJ1-1; 7 positions match TRBD1. The CDR3 is 15 amino acids. Per the germline V gene, CDR1 is SGHRS and CDR2 is YFSETQ. V shed 2 bases, J shed 1 base, and the junction held 5 bases outside the gene matches.

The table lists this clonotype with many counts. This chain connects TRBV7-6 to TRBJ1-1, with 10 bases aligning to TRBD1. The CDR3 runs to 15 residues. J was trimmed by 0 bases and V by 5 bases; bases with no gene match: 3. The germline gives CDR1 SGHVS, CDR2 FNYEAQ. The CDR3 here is CASSADRGMNTEAFF. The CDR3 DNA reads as TGTGCCAGCAGCGCGGACAGGGGGATGAACACTGAAGCTTTCTTT.

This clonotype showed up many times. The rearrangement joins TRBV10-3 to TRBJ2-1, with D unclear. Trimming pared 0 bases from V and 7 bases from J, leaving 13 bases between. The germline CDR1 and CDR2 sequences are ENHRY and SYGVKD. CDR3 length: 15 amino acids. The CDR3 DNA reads TGTGCCATCAGTGAGTCGATGGCAAGGATGAATGAGCAGTTCTTC. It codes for CAISESMARMNEQFF.

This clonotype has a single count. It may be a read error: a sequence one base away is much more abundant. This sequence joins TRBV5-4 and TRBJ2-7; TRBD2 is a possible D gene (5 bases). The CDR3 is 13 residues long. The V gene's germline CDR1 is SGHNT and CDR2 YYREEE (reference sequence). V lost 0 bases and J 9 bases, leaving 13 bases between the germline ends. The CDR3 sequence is CASSLVPSEGQYF. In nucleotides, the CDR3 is TGTGCCAGCAGCTTGGTGCCCTCTGAGGGGCAGTACTTC.

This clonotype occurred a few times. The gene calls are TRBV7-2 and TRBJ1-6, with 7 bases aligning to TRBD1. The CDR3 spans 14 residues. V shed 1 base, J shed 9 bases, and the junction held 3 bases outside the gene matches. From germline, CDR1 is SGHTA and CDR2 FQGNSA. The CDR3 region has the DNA TGTGCCAGCAGCTTAGAACCAGGGGGTTCACCCCTCCACTTT. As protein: CASSLEPGGSPLHF.

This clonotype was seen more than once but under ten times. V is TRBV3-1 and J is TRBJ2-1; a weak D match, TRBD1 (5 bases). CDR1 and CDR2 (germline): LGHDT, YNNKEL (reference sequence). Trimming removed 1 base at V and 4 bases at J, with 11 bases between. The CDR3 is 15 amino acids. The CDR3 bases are TGTGCCAGCAGCCAAGCTACAGGAAGTTACAATGAGCAGTTCTTC. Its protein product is CASSQATGSYNEQFF.

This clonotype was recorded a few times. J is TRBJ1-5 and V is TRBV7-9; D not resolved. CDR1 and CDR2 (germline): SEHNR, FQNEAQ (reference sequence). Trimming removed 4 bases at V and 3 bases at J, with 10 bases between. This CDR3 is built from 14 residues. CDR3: CASSWEGPNQPQHF. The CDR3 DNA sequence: TGTGCCAGCAGCTGGGAGGGCCCCAATCAGCCCCAGCATTTT.

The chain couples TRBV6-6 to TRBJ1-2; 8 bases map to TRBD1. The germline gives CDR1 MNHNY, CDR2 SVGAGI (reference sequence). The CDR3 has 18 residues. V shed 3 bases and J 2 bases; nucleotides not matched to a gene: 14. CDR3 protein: CASSYPRGQGALNYGYTF. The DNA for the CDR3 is TGTGCCAGCAGTTATCCCCGCGGGCAGGGGGCATTAAACTATGGCTACACCTTC.

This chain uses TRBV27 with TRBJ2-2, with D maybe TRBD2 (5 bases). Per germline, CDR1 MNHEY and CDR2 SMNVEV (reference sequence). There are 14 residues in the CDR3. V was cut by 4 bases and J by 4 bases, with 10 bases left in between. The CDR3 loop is CASSSRVATGELFF. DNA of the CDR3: TGTGCCAGCAGTTCGAGGGTGGCCACCGGGGAGCTGTTTTTT.

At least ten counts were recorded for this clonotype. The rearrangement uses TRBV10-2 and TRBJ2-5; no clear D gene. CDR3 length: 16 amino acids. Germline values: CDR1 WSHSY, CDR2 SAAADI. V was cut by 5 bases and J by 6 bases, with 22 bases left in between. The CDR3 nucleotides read TGCGCCAGCAGTCCCACCGGTGCTAGAGTCGTCCAGACCCAGTACTTC. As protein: CASSPTGARVVQTQYF.

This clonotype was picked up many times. The CDR3 spells CASSFGRDANTGELFF. CDR3 coding DNA: TGTGCCAGCAGCTTCGGGCGGGACGCGAACACCGGGGAGCTGTTTTTT. This sequence joins TRBV7-2 and TRBJ2-2; a weak D match, TRBD2 (6 bases). Germline V CDR1 and CDR2: SGHTA, FQGNSA. The CDR3 length is 16 residues. Deletions cut 3 bases from V and 0 bases from J, with 11 bases between.

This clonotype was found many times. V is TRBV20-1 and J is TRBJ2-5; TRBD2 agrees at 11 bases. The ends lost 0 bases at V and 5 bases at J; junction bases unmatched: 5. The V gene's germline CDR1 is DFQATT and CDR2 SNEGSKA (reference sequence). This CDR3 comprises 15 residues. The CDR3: CSARDLAGGSETQYF. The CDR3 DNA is TGCAGTGCTAGAGATCTAGCGGGGGGAAGTGAGACCCAGTACTTC.

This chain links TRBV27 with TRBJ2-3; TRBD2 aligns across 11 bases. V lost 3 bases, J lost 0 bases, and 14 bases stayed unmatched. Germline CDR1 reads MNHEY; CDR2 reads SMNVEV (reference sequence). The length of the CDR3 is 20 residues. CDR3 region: CASSFRALAGVVGSTDTQYF. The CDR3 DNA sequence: TGTGCCAGCAGTTTCAGGGCACTAGCGGGAGTCGTGGGTAGCACAGATACGCAGTATTTT.

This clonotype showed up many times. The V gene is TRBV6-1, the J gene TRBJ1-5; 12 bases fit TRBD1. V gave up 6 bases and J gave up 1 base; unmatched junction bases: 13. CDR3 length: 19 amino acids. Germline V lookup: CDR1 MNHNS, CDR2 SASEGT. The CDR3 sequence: CASSYIPGQGAGSNQPQHF. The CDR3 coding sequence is TGTGCCAGCAGCTATATTCCGGGACAGGGGGCCGGGAGCAATCAGCCCCAGCATTTT.

The CDR3: CASSPDYEQYF. In DNA form, the CDR3 reads TGTGCCAGCAGTCCCGACTACGAGCAGTACTTC. The J gene is TRBJ2-7, the V gene TRBV12-3 or TRBV12-4, with no clear D. Trimming removed 5 bases at V and 3 bases at J, with 5 bases between. This CDR3 region has 11 residues.

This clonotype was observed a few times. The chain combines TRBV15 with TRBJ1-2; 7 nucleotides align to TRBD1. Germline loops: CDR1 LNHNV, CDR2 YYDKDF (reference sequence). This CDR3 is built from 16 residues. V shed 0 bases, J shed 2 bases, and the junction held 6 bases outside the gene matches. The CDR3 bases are TGTGCCACCAGCAGAGAGCGCTCAGGGGGAAACTATGGCTACACCTTC. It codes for CATSRERSGGNYGYTF.